The clone carrying this T cell receptor beta chain was counted at least ten times. Its antigen is not identified. This sample was taken from a study of breast tumors, draining lymph nodes, adjacent tissues. With 8 bases removed from V and 1 base from J, the gap between germline ends came to 13 bases. CDR3 size: 13 residues. Germline loops: CDR1 SQVTM, CDR2 ANQGSEA. TCRdb re-analysed the multiplex PCR reads in MiXCR, keeping a single row per CDR3 protein. The repertoire includes about 300,000 distinct CDR3 sequences, 30% of them detected once, and 1.1% sits in the top ten. The study, taken as a whole, reports: Tumor repertoires ranked between lymph nodes and nontumor tissue in diversity, with V and J gene preferences. That most tumor T cells come from lymph nodes remained unproven.

Breast cancer patients provided tissue from their axillary draining lymph nodes. The receptor's source is a female donor with breast cancer. Some clones in this sample may be carry-over from other donors' samples. The V gene is TRBV29-1, the J gene TRBJ2-3; weak D call: TRBD2 (5 bases). Sequenced sample: axillary lymph node tissue. CDR3: CSWERRRTDTQYF. The CDR3 DNA reads as TGCAGCTGGGAGCGGAGACGCACAGATACGCAGTATTTT.